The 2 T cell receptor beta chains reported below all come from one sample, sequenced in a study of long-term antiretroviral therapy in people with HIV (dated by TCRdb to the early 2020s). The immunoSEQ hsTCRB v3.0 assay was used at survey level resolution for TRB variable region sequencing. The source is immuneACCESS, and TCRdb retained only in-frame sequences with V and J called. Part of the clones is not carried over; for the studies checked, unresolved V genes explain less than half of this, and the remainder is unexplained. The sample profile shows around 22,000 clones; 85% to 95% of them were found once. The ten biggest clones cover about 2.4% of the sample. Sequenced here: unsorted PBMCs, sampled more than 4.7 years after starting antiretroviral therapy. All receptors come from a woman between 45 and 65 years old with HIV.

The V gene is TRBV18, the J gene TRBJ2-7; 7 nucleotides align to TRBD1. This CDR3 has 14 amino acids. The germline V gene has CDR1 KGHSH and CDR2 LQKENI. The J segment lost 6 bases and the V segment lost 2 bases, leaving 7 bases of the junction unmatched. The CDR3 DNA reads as TGTGCCAGCTCACCAGTAGACAGGGCGGGCGAGCAGTACTTC. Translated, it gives CASSPVDRAGEQYF.

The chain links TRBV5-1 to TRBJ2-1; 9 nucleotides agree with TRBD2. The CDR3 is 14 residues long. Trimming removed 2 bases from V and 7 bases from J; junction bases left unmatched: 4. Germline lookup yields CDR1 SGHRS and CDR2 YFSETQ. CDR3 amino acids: CASSFAGGPNEQFF. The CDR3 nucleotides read TGCGCCAGCAGCTTCGCGGGAGGGCCTAATGAGCAGTTCTTC.